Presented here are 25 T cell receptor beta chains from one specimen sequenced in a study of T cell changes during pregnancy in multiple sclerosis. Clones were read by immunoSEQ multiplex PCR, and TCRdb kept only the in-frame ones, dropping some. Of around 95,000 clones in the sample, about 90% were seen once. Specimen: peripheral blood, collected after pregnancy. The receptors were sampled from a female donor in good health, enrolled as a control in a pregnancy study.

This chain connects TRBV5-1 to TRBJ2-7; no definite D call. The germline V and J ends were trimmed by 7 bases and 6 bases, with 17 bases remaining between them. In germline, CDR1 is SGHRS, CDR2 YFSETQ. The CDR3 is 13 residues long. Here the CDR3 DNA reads TGCGCCAGCGAAGAGTTATCGACTCCCGAGCAGTACTTC. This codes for CASEELSTPEQYF.

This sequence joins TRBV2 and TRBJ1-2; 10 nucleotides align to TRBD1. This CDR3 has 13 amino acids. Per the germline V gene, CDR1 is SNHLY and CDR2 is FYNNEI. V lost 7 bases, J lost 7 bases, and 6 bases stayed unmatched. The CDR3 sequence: CASIRQGAGGYTF. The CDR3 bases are TGTGCCAGCATAAGACAGGGGGCAGGTGGCTACACCTTC.

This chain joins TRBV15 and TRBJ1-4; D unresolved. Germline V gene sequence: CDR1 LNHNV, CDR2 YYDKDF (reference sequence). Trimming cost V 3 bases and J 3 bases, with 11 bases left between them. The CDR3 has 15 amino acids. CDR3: CATSSLLEANEKLFF. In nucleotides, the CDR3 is TGTGCCACCAGCAGTCTTTTGGAGGCTAATGAAAAACTGTTTTTT.

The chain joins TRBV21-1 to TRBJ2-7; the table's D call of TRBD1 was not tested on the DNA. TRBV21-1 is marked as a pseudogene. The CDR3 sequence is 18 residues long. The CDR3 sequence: CASSKPIPPGTVCYEQYF. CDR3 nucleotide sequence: TGTGCCAGCAGCAAACCAATCCCTCCGGGGACAGTGTGTTACGAGCAGTACTTC.

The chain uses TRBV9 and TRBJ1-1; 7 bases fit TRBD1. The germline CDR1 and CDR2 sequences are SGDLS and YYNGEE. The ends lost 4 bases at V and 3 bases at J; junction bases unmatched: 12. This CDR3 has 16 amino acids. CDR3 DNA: TGTGCCAGCAGCCCCCGACAGGGATGGGGGTACACTGAAGCTTTCTTT. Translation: CASSPRQGWGYTEAFF.

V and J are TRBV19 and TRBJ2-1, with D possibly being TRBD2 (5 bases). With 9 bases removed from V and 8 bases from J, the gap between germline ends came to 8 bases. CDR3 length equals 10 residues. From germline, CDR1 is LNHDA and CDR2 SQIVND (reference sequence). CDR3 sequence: CASGLDEQFF. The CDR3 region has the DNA TGTGCCAGCGGACTGGATGAGCAGTTCTTC.

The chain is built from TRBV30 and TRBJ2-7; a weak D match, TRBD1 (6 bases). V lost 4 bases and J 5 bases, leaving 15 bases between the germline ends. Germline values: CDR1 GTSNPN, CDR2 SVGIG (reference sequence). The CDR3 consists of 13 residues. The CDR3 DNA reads TGTGCCTGGAACACCGGGACACTCGACGAGCAGTACTTC. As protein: CAWNTGTLDEQYF.

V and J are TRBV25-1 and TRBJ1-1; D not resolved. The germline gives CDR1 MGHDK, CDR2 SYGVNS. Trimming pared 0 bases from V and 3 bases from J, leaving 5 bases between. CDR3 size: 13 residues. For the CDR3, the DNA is TGTGCCAGCAGTGAATACCTAGACACTGAAGCTTTCTTT. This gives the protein CASSEYLDTEAFF.

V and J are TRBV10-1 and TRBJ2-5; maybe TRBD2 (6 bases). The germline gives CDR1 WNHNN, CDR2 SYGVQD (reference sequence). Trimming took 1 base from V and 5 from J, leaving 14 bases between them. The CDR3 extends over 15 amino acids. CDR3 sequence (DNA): TGCGCCAGCAGTGAGTTTGGGACTCTCGGGGAGACCCAGTACTTC. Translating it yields CASSEFGTLGETQYF.

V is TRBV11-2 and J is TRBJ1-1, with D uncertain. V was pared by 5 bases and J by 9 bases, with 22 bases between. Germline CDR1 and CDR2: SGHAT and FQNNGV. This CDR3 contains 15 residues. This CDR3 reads CASSGVHDIAIQAFF. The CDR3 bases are TGTGCCAGCAGCGGCGTACACGATATAGCGATCCAAGCTTTCTTT.

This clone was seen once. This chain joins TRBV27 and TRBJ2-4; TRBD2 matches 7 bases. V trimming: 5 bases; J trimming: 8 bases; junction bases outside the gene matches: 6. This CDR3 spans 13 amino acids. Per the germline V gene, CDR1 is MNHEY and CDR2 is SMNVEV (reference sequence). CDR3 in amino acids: CASSGAGVDIQYF. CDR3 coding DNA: TGTGCCAGCAGTGGGGCGGGAGTTGACATTCAGTACTTC.

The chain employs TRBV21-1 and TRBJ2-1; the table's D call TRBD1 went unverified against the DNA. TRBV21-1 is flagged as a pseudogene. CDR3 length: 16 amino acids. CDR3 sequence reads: CASSLSRDRGRYEQFF. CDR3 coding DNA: TGTGCCAGCAGCCTTTCGAGGGACAGGGGTCGGTATGAGCAGTTCTTC.

The CDR3 nucleotides are TGTGCCAGCTCACCGACAGGGGGCCAAGAGACCCAGTACTTC. Amino acid sequence: CASSPTGGQETQYF. The genes are TRBV18 and TRBJ2-5, with 9 bases lining up with TRBD1. The CDR3 sequence is 14 residues long. Germline CDR1 KGHSH, CDR2 LQKENI. After removal of 3 bases from V and 1 base from J, the junction contained 0 bases not matched to a gene.

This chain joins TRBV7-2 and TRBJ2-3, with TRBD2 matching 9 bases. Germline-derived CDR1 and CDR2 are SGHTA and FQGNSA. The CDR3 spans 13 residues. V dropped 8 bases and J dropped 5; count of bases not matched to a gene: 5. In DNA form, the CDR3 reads TGTGCCAGCGTTGCGGGAGGGGGAGATACGCAGTATTTT. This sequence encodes CASVAGGGDTQYF.

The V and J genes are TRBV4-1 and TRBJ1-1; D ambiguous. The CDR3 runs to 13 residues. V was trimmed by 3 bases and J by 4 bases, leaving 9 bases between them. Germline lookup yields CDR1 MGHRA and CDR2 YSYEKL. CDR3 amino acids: CASSQRGPTEAFF. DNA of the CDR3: TGCGCCAGCAGCCAGCGAGGGCCCACTGAAGCTTTCTTT.

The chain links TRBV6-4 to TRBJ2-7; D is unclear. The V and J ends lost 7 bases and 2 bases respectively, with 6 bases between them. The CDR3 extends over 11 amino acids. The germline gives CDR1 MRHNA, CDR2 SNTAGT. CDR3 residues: CASIIPYEQYF. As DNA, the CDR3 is TGTGCCAGCATTATCCCCTACGAGCAGTACTTC.

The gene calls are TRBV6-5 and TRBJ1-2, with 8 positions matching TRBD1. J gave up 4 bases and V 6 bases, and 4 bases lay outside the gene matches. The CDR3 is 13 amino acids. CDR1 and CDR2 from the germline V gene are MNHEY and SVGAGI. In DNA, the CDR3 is TGTGCCAGCAGAGGGGACAGGCTCTATGGCTACACCTTC. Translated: CASRGDRLYGYTF.

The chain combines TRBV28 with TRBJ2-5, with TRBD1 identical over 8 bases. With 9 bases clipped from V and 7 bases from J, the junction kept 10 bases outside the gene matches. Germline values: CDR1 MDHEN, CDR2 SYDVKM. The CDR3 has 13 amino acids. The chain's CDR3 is CASWGQAHGTQYF. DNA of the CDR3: TGTGCCAGTTGGGGACAGGCCCACGGGACCCAGTACTTC.

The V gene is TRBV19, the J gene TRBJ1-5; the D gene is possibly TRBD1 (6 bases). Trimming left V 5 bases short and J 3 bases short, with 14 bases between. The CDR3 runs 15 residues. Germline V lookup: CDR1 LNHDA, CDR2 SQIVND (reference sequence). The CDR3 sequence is CASSPWTAHNQPQHF. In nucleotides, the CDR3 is TGTGCCAGTAGTCCCTGGACAGCACACAATCAGCCCCAGCATTTT.

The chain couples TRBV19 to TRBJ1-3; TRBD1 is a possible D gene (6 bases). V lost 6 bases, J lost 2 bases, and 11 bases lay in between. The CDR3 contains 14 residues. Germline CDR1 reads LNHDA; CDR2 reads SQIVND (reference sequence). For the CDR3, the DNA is TGTGCCAGTAGGTACAGGGATACTGGAAACACCATATATTTT. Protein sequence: CASRYRDTGNTIYF.

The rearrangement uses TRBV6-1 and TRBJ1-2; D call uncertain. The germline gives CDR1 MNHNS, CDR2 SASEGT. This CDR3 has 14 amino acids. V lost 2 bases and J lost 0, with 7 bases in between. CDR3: CASSERRTNYGYTF. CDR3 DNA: TGTGCCAGCAGTGAAAGGCGGACTAACTATGGCTACACCTTC.

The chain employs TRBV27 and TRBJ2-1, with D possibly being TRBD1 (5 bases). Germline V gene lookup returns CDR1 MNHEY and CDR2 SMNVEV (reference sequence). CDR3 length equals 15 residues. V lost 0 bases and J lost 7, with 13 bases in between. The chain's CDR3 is CASSLSGVVGNEQFF. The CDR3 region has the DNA TGTGCCAGCAGTTTATCAGGGGTGGTTGGGAATGAGCAGTTCTTC.

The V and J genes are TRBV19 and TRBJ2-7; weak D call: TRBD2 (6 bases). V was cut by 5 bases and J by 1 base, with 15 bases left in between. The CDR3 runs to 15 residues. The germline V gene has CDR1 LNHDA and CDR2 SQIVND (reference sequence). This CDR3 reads CASSDSSGWSYEQYF. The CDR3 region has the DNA TGTGCCAGTAGTGACTCGAGCGGGTGGTCCTACGAGCAGTACTTC.

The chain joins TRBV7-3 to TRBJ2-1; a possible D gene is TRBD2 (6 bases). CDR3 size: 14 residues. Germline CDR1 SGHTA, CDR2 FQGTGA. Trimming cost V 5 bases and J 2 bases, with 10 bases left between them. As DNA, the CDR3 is TGTGCCAGCAGCCCCCCGGGGGCCTACAATGAGCAGTTCTTC. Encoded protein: CASSPPGAYNEQFF.

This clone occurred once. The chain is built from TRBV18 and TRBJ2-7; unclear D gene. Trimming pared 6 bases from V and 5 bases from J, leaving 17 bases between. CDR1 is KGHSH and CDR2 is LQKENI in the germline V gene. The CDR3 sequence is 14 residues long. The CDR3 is CASSPLAAADEQYF. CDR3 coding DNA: TGTGCCAGCTCCCCCCTCGCCGCGGCTGACGAGCAGTACTTC.